This is a list of T cell receptor beta chains from one sample in a study of T cell clones after liver transplantation. Method: immunoSEQ multiplex PCR; TCRdb's copy keeps in-frame clones and lacks some. The table has about 70,000 clones, under 90% seen once. This specimen consisted of CD4+ T cells from blood, obtained 12 months after liver transplant. These receptors all come from a human patient who received a liver transplant. The T cells may partly be graft donor cells. The CDR3 runs from the conserved cysteine through the conserved F or W. The order of the fields is V gene, clone size, J gene, D gene, CDR3 protein, CDR3 DNA. D genes are given only for firm matches. For some rows the clone size is stated as once, few or many, or as a class when expanded; others skip it.

>TRBV5-1|-|TRBJ2-1|-
CASSPGAGLDEQFF
TGCGCCAGCAGCCCTGGAGCGGGCTTGGATGAGCAGTTCTTC
>TRBV10-1|-|TRBJ1-4|TRBD1
CARPRGRVEKLFF
TGCGCCAGGCCAAGGGGGCGTGTTGAAAAACTGTTTTTT
>TRBV10-1|few|TRBJ1-1|-
CASSESSGGWTEAFF
TGCGCCAGCAGTGAGTCATCCGGAGGGTGGACTGAAGCTTTCTTT
>TRBV9|-|TRBJ2-2|TRBD1
CASSVRDSNTGELFF
TGTGCCAGCAGCGTCCGGGACAGCAACACCGGGGAGCTGTTTTTT
>TRBV11-3|-|TRBJ2-2|-
CASSETDTNTGELFF
TGTGCCAGCAGCGAGACAGACACGAACACCGGGGAGCTGTTTTTT
>TRBV19|-|TRBJ2-7|TRBD1
CASSIRTGISEQYF
TGTGCCAGTAGTATCAGGACAGGGATCTCCGAGCAGTACTTC
>TRBV19|-|TRBJ2-1|-
CASSIDLSAALEQFF
TGTGCCAGTAGTATAGATCTATCGGCCGCCTTGGAGCAGTTCTTC
>TRBV9|-|TRBJ1-4|-
CASSLQGAANEKLFF
TGTGCCAGCAGCTTACAGGGTGCAGCTAATGAAAAACTGTTTTTT
>TRBV4-1|-|TRBJ1-2|-
CASSQDSRASDYGYTF
TGCGCCAGCAGCCAAGATTCGAGGGCTAGTGACTATGGCTACACCTTC
>TRBV5-4|-|TRBJ2-1|-
CASSFTSEPYNEQFF
TGTGCCAGCAGCTTTACAAGCGAACCCTACAATGAGCAGTTCTTC
>TRBV11-2|-|TRBJ2-7|-
CASSPMGPGSSSEQYF
TGTGCCAGCAGCCCCATGGGACCGGGGTCCTCTAGCGAGCAGTACTTC
>TRBV2|-|TRBJ1-6|-
CASSGGSTGYRSPLHF
TGTGCCAGCAGCGGGGGTAGCACAGGGTACAGGTCACCCCTCCACTTT
>TRBV29-1|-|TRBJ2-1|TRBD2
CSVEALFRTSGNPYEQFF
TGCAGCGTTGAAGCCCTTTTCCGGACTAGCGGGAATCCGTATGAGCAGTTCTTC
>TRBV27|-|TRBJ2-7|-
CASSLWRDQRSEQYF
TGTGCCAGCAGTTTATGGCGGGACCAACGGTCCGAGCAGTACTTC
>TRBV5-4|-|TRBJ2-2|TRBD1
CASRYRGRSHTGELFF
TGTGCCAGCCGCTACAGGGGGCGATCCCACACCGGGGAGCTGTTTTTT
>TRBV2|-|TRBJ1-2|-
CASSEAAGTNYGYTF
TGTGCCAGCAGTGAAGCGGCAGGGACTAACTATGGCTACACCTTC
>TRBV7-8|-|TRBJ2-5|TRBD2
CASSLGTPPGGQYF
TGTGCCAGCAGCTTAGGGACACCACCGGGGGGCCAGTACTTC
>TRBV7-2|once|TRBJ1-6|TRBD1
CASSSSGTARTLHF
TGTGCCAGCAGCTCCTCCGGGACAGCCCGTACTCTCCACTTT
>TRBV28|-|TRBJ1-1|-
CASSLSVSEAFF
TGTGCCAGCAGTTTGAGTGTAAGTGAAGCTTTCTTT
>TRBV27|-|TRBJ1-5|-
CASSLRENNQPQHF
TGTGCCAGCAGTTTAAGAGAGAACAATCAGCCCCAGCATTTT
>TRBV30|few|TRBJ2-6|-
CAFQSRSGANVLTF
TGTGCCTTTCAGTCCCGCTCTGGGGCCAACGTCCTGACTTTC
>TRBV28|-|TRBJ1-2|TRBD1
CASSLGPQGAYYTF
TGTGCCAGCAGTTTAGGTCCCCAGGGGGCCTACTACACCTTC
>TRBV5-1|once|TRBJ2-2|TRBD1
CASSGMDRVYTGELFF
TGCGCCAGCAGCGGGATGGACAGGGTCTACACCGGGGAGCTGTTTTTT
>TRBV7-2|-|TRBJ2-7|TRBD1
CASSAGTEPEQYF
TGTGCCAGCAGCGCAGGGACAGAGCCCGAGCAGTACTTC
>TRBV5-1|-|TRBJ2-5|TRBD1
CASSLLSGQFKETQYF
TGCGCCAGCAGCTTACTATCGGGACAGTTTAAAGAGACCCAGTACTTC
>TRBV9|-|TRBJ2-1|-
CASSVGGRGYNEQFF
TGTGCCAGCAGCGTAGGAGGTAGGGGCTACAATGAGCAGTTCTTC
>TRBV6-1|-|TRBJ2-1|-
CASKPSSYNEQFF
TGTGCCAGCAAACCGAGCTCCTACAATGAGCAGTTCTTC